These 4 T cell receptor beta chains originate from one sample sequenced in a study of blood T cell repertoires in COVID-19. Profiling relied on immunoSEQ multiplex PCR, and the TCRdb table lists in-frame clones only, not all of them. Of 340,000 or so clones listed, roughly 84% were seen once; the top ten hold 1%. The sequencing input was peripheral blood. These receptors came from a man between 45 and 60 years old with active or convalescent COVID-19.

V gene TRBV27 combines with J gene TRBJ1-1; D remains ambiguous. The CDR3 sequence is 15 residues long. Trimming left V 7 bases short and J 0 bases short, with 15 bases between. In germline, CDR1 is MNHEY, CDR2 SMNVEV (reference sequence). The CDR3 DNA is TGTGCCAGCAAGCCCACGAGGGATTTGAACACTGAAGCTTTCTTT. Its translation: CASKPTRDLNTEAFF.

The chain has TRBV7-9 and TRBJ1-5; possibly TRBD1 for D (6 bases). V was trimmed by 3 bases and J by 2 bases, leaving 8 bases between them. The CDR3 runs 14 residues. Germline V gene sequence: CDR1 SEHNR, CDR2 FQNEAQ (reference sequence). CDR3 in DNA: TGTGCCAGCAGCTTCGGGACACGCAATCAGCCCCAGCATTTT. Amino acids: CASSFGTRNQPQHF.

This clone was detected only once. This chain connects TRBV28 to TRBJ1-2, with 9 bases identical to TRBD1. Germline-derived CDR1 and CDR2 are MDHEN and SYDVKM. V dropped 0 bases and J dropped 7; count of bases not matched to a gene: 3. The CDR3 is made up of 14 amino acids. The CDR3 DNA reads as TGTGCCAGCAGTTTATGGGGACAGGGCCGTGGCTACACCTTC. It encodes CASSLWGQGRGYTF.

This chain connects TRBV3-1 (or the pseudogene TRBV3-2) to TRBJ1-1, with 8 bases aligning to TRBD1. CDR3 length equals 15 residues. Germline V gives CDR1 LGHDT, CDR2 YNNKEL (reference sequence). V shed 1 base, J shed 4 bases, and the junction held 5 bases outside the gene matches. In nucleotides, the CDR3 is TGTGCCAGCAGCCAAGGGACAGGGAGTATCACTGAAGCTTTCTTT. It specifies CASSQGTGSITEAFF.